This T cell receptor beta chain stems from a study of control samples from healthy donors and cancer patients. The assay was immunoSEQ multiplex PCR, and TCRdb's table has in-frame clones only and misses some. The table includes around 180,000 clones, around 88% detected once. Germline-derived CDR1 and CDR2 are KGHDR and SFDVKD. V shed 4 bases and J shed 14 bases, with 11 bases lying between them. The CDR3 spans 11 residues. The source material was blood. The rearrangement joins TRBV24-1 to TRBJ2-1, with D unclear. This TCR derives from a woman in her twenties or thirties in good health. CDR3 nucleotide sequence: TGTGCCACCAGTGACCATGTTCAGGAGTTCTTC. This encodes CATSDHVQEFF.